This T cell receptor (beta chain) was captured by sequencing in a study of blood T cell repertoires in COVID-19. Study information: Samples representing acute and convalescent COVID-19 were sourced from the United States, Italy and Spain. Sources were T cells, B-cell-depleted T cells, or PBMCs; the material itself was cDNA or gDNA.

Enrollment of patients from Seattle took place during active infection, with longitudinal follow-up. The V and J ends lost 0 bases and 3 bases, in that order; junction bases with no gene match: 14. From germline, CDR1 is SGDLS and CDR2 YYNGEE. CDR3 length: 18 residues. Source study methods: Reference gene primers were amplified, and this amplification served to estimate nucleated cell counts. Only in-frame clones appear in the TCRdb table, and some are missing; sequencing was by immunoSEQ multiplex PCR. V and J calls and clone size are copied from that table; D and trimming were computed from the DNA. The repertoire holds around 250,000 clones, with more than 75% as singletons.

Specimen: peripheral blood. The source of this sequence is a woman older than 75 with COVID-19, enrolled during active disease. This chain joins TRBV9 and TRBJ2-5; 7 nucleotides line up with TRBD1. Here the CDR3 reads CASSVVKGGVGREETQYF. CDR3 DNA: TGTGCCAGCAGCGTAGTCAAAGGGGGCGTAGGACGGGAAGAGACCCAGTACTTC.